The rows below give T cell receptor beta chains drawn from one sample of a study of T cell changes during pregnancy in multiple sclerosis. Produced via immunoSEQ multiplex PCR; TCRdb's table is partial and in-frame only. This table has some 32,000 clones, roughly nine tenths appearing once. This material consisted of CD8+ T cells from peripheral blood mononuclear cells, taken in the second trimester of pregnancy. Every receptor here comes from a female donor with multiple sclerosis, enrolled in a pregnancy study. CDR3s include the opening cysteine and the closing phenylalanine or tryptophan. The order of the fields is J gene, V gene, CDR3 protein.

>TRBJ2-3|TRBV5-1
CASSLGDTYTDTQYF
>TRBJ2-1|TRBV4-1
CASSPQALVDEQFF
>TRBJ2-1|TRBV14
CASSLRLAGESSYNEQFF
>TRBJ2-3|TRBV7-2
CASTPLSASAADTQYF
>TRBJ2-5|TRBV28
CASSLFSFEETQYF
>TRBJ2-7|TRBV19
CASGIGEQYF
>TRBJ2-7|TRBV5-4
CASSPGLALYEQYF
>TRBJ2-2|TRBV5-1
CASSEGQTNTGELFF
>TRBJ2-4|TRBV4-3
CASSQERTSGRAGTKNIQYF
>TRBJ2-1|TRBV5-4
CASSLGTGGTYNEQFF
>TRBJ2-1|TRBV4-1
CASSRSGTRFFLEQFF
>TRBJ1-2|TRBV7-9
CASSSGQGSGYTF
>TRBJ2-1|TRBV4-1
CASSQAPGLAGLSSYNEQFF
>TRBJ2-6|TRBV13
CASSLGAAGANVLTF
>TRBJ2-7|TRBV5-1
CASSLAAGTLPREQYF
>TRBJ1-5|TRBV28
CASSLSWWRADSRQPQHF
>TRBJ1-2|TRBV6-5
CASSYDGTNYGYTF
>TRBJ1-2|TRBV5-5
CASSLGTVYGYTF
>TRBJ2-7|TRBV27
CASTTSWGDRTYEQYF
>TRBJ1-5|TRBV4-1
CASSQIPGQGFRYRQPQHF
>TRBJ2-3|TRBV9
CASGPSTDTQYF
>TRBJ1-2|TRBV27
CASSITGTGGCGYTF